The T cell receptor (beta chain) described here comes from a study of tumor and adjacent non-tumor tissue in lung cancer. As concerns this clonotype: The junction does not match germline at one end; this may be a read error.

Germline V gene sequence: CDR1 SQVTM, CDR2 ANQGSEA. This CDR3 contains 11 residues. Three rounds of nested PCR, following a modified ARM-PCR protocol, produced the TCRbeta library. Via MiXCR, TCRdb re-called the multiplex PCR reads, giving one row per CDR3 protein. This sample has 75,000 to 90,000 distinct CDR3 sequences, with 65% to 80% found just once. This sample's RNA came from whole unsorted tissue. Distant lung tissue was collected more than 3 cm away from the tumor edge. The sequence was obtained from a woman aged 45-65 years with non-small cell lung cancer. Specimen: distant non-tumor lung tissue. The rearrangement links TRBV29-1 to TRBJ1-2, with a weak D call TRBD1 (6 bases). DNA for the CDR3: TGCAACGTTGTAGCGGGACATGGTTACACCTTC. Its translation: CNVVAGHGYTF.